The rows below give T cell receptor beta chains drawn from one sample of a study of CD8+ T cells in alopecia areata. Repertoires were generated with immunoSEQ multiplex PCR, while TCRdb's copy carries only in-frame clones and drops some. Here the sample spans around 210,000 clones, 64% being singletons. The sample was CD4+ T cells sorted from blood, taken at week 4, from a patient treated with tofacitinib. The receptors were sampled from a human donor with alopecia areata. Both conserved end residues are part of each CDR3. The D gene is left open where the match is weak. A clone size is listed for some rows: how often the clone was seen (once, few, many), or a class if it is expanded.

CDR3 | DNA | V | D | J | size
CASSSGWGSTTETQYF | TGTGCCAGCAGCTCTGGGTGGGGCAGCACAACAGAGACCCAGTACTTC | TRBV5-6 | - | TRBJ2-5 | -
CASSARDTTSYEQYF | TGTGCCAGCAGCGCCCGGGACACGACCTCCTACGAGCAGTACTTC | TRBV7-4 | - | TRBJ2-7 | -
CASSPTLDRIDAGYTF | TGTGCCAGCAGTCCCACCTTAGACAGGATCGATGCTGGCTACACCTTC | TRBV25-1 | - | TRBJ1-2 | few
CAISDPGQGDYGYTF | TGTGCCATCAGTGACCCAGGACAGGGCGACTATGGCTACACCTTC | TRBV10-3 | TRBD1 | TRBJ1-2 | -
CASSALAGGTYEQYF | TGCGCCAGCAGCGCATTAGCGGGGGGGACCTACGAGCAGTACTTC | TRBV5-1 | TRBD2 | TRBJ2-7 | -
CAWSVGSQETQYF | TGTGCCTGGAGTGTTGGAAGTCAAGAGACCCAGTACTTC | TRBV30 | - | TRBJ2-5 | few
CASSLEGRAQPYEQYF | TGCGCCAGCAGCTTGGAGGGCAGGGCCCAACCCTACGAGCAGTACTTC | TRBV5-1 | - | TRBJ2-7 | -
CAIKPGQGHEQFF | TGTGCCATCAAGCCGGGACAGGGCCATGAGCAGTTCTTC | TRBV10-3 | TRBD1 | TRBJ2-1 | -
CASSLGGRQGRGYTF | TGTGCCAGCAGCTTAGGAGGTCGGCAGGGACGCGGCTACACCTTC | TRBV13 | - | TRBJ1-2 | -
CASRAPVSGANVLTF | TGTGCCAGCAGGGCACCTGTCTCTGGGGCCAACGTCCTGACTTTC | TRBV9 | - | TRBJ2-6 | -
CASGSTDGYTF | TGTGCCAGCGGGTCGACAGATGGCTACACCTTC | TRBV27 | - | TRBJ1-2 | -
CASSLDSVQYF | TGTGCCAGCAGCTTGGACAGTGTTCAGTACTTC | TRBV11-1 | - | TRBJ2-7 | -
CAWSGRQYYGYTF | TGTGCCTGGAGTGGTCGACAGTACTATGGCTACACCTTC | TRBV30 | - | TRBJ1-2 | -
CSVAGTGGTNTEAFF | TGCAGCGTCGCGGGGACAGGGGGTACGAACACTGAAGCTTTCTTT | TRBV29-1 | TRBD1 | TRBJ1-1 | -
CASSTPGTSGAYEQYF | TGTGCCAGCAGCACTCCTGGGACTAGCGGGGCCTACGAGCAGTACTTC | TRBV7-2 | TRBD2 | TRBJ2-7 | -
CSALRAGAGTEAFF | TGCAGCGCCCTTAGGGCGGGGGCGGGGACTGAAGCTTTCTTT | TRBV29-1 | - | TRBJ1-1 | few
CASSSYSGGGNQPQHF | TGTGCCAGCAGCTCTTATTCAGGGGGAGGCAATCAGCCCCAGCATTTT | TRBV5-6 | TRBD1 | TRBJ1-5 | -
CASGTGIHEQYF | TGTGCCTCCGGGACAGGGATCCACGAGCAGTACTTC | TRBV30 | TRBD1 | TRBJ2-7 | -
CASSATGDSGNTIYF | TGTGCCAGCAGCGCGACAGGGGACTCTGGAAACACCATATATTTT | TRBV9 | TRBD1 | TRBJ1-3 | few
CASLLWDRDNSPLHF | TGTGCCAGCTTACTCTGGGACAGGGACAATTCACCCCTCCACTTT | TRBV5-6 | TRBD1 | TRBJ1-6 | -
CASSQDYAYGTEAFF | TGCGCCAGCAGCCAAGATTACGCATACGGCACTGAAGCTTTCTTT | TRBV4-3 | - | TRBJ1-1 | -
CASSQRAAGGTDTQYF | TGCGCCAGCAGCCAGCGGGCCGCCGGGGGCACAGATACGCAGTATTTT | TRBV4-3 | - | TRBJ2-3 | few
CATSRSMDSNFQHQPQHF | TGTGCCACCAGCAGATCCATGGACAGCAACTTTCAGCATCAGCCCCAGCATTTT | TRBV15 | - | TRBJ1-5 | -
CASSIDVSSYEQYF | TGTGCCAGTAGTATTGACGTGAGCTCCTACGAGCAGTACTTC | TRBV19 | - | TRBJ2-7 | -
CASSQDPGTGGEKLFF | TGCGCCAGCAGCCAAGATCCCGGGACCGGTGGAGAAAAACTGTTTTTT | TRBV4-1 | - | TRBJ1-4 | -
CASSPGHSNTGELFF | TGTGCCAGCAGCCCGGGACATTCGAACACCGGGGAGCTGTTTTTT | TRBV7-2 | - | TRBJ2-2 | -
CAIRGGSSYNEQFF | TGTGCCATCAGGGGTGGGAGCTCCTACAATGAGCAGTTCTTC | TRBV10-3 | - | TRBJ2-1 | -
CSVTRTGVYGYTF | TGCAGCGTGACCCGGACAGGGGTCTATGGCTACACCTTC | TRBV29-1 | TRBD1 | TRBJ1-2 | -
CACGQGDSYEQYF | TGTGCCTGCGGGCAGGGCGACTCCTACGAGCAGTACTTC | TRBV30 | - | TRBJ2-7 | -
CSVDGQGAEAFF | TGCAGCGTGGATGGGCAGGGCGCTGAAGCTTTCTTT | TRBV29-1 | - | TRBJ1-1 | -
CSVRVVEYYGYTF | TGCAGCGTGAGGGTAGTTGAATACTATGGCTACACCTTC | TRBV29-1 | - | TRBJ1-2 | -
CASSYWSGDSNQPQHF | TGTGCCAGCAGTTACTGGTCAGGGGATAGCAATCAGCCCCAGCATTTT | TRBV6-6 | - | TRBJ1-5 | -
CASEPGGTYGYTF | TGTGCCAGTGAGCCAGGGGGCACCTATGGCTACACCTTC | TRBV19 | TRBD1 | TRBJ1-2 | -
CASGPGNPPKNIQYF | TGTGCCAGCGGACCAGGAAACCCCCCGAAAAACATTCAGTACTTC | TRBV6-5 | - | TRBJ2-4 | few
CSVFGASNTGELFF | TGCAGCGTTTTCGGGGCATCGAACACCGGGGAGCTGTTTTTT | TRBV29-1 | - | TRBJ2-2 | -
CACRRGGVTDTQYF | TGTGCCTGTCGGAGAGGGGGCGTCACAGATACGCAGTATTTT | TRBV30 | TRBD1 | TRBJ2-3 | -
CASSSEGGQPQHF | TGTGCCAGCAGCTCAGAGGGCGGGCAGCCCCAGCATTTT | TRBV7-9 | - | TRBJ1-5 | -
CASSLLGKYTQYF | TGTGCCAGCAGCTTACTCGGGAAGTATACGCAGTATTTT | TRBV7-6 | - | TRBJ2-3 | -
CASSAWDFGYGYTF | TGTGCCAGCAGTGCCTGGGACTTCGGCTATGGCTACACCTTC | TRBV25-1 | - | TRBJ1-2 | -
CASSPADPGGSGGYTF | TGTGCCAGCTCACCGGCTGATCCCGGGGGTTCGGGTGGCTACACCTTC | TRBV18 | - | TRBJ1-2 | -
CASSLAQTGTSGYTF | TGTGCCAGCAGCTTAGCCCAGACAGGGACCAGTGGCTACACCTTC | TRBV7-2 | TRBD1 | TRBJ1-2 | few
CAISDLQGTHEQYF | TGTGCCATCAGTGACCTACAGGGGACCCACGAGCAGTACTTC | TRBV10-3 | TRBD1 | TRBJ2-7 | once
CAWREEGGTEAFF | TGTGCCTGGAGAGAGGAGGGTGGCACTGAAGCTTTCTTT | TRBV30 | - | TRBJ1-1 | few
CASSQEQGTYNEQFF | TGCGCCAGCAGCCAAGAGCAGGGGACCTACAATGAGCAGTTCTTC | TRBV4-3 | - | TRBJ2-1 | -
CASTEGAGNEQFF | TGTGCCAGCACCGAGGGGGCAGGCAATGAGCAGTTCTTC | TRBV7-9 | TRBD1 | TRBJ2-1 | -
CAWSSAVRLYF | TGTGCCTGGAGTAGTGCAGTGAGGCTGTACTTC | TRBV30 | - | TRBJ2-7 | -
CASTNPGTGTEKLFF | TGTGCCAGTACCAACCCGGGGACAGGGACGGAAAAACTGTTTTTT | TRBV19 | TRBD1 | TRBJ1-4 | few
CAWSTSKTQYF | TGTGCCTGGAGCACATCGAAGACCCAGTACTTC | TRBV30 | - | TRBJ2-5 | few
CATTGGTFNEKLFF | TGTGCCACCACAGGGGGGACGTTTAATGAAAAACTGTTTTTT | TRBV19 | TRBD1 | TRBJ1-4 | -
CSVDHTEAFF | TGCAGCGTTGATCACACTGAAGCTTTCTTT | TRBV29-1 | - | TRBJ1-1 | once
CASKRESSYEQYF | TGTGCCAGCAAAAGGGAAAGCTCCTACGAGCAGTACTTC | TRBV6-5 | - | TRBJ2-7 | -
CAWSQYAASGYTF | TGTGCCTGGAGTCAGTACGCAGCTTCGGGCTACACCTTC | TRBV30 | - | TRBJ1-2 | -